Included here is one TCR beta chain sequence, with context. The length of the CDR3 is 15 residues. The V gene's germline CDR1 is LGHDT and CDR2 YNNKEL (reference sequence). The V gene end was trimmed by 1 base and the J gene end by 7 bases; junction bases not matched to a gene: 5. Clones were read by immunoSEQ multiplex PCR, and TCRdb kept only the in-frame ones, dropping some. Of around 71,000 clones listed, more than 70% were seen once; the top ten hold under 2.5%. This record comes from a study of control samples from healthy donors and cancer patients. What was sequenced was PBMCs. This sequence was found in a woman in her 50s with head and neck cancer. The chain carries TRBV3-1 (or the pseudogene TRBV3-2) and TRBJ2-7; 12 bases line up with TRBD2. In DNA, the CDR3 is TGTGCCAGCAGCCAAGCTAGCGGGGGGGCAGGGGAGCAGTACTTC. Its translation: CASSQASGGAGEQYF.